These 3 T cell receptor beta chains came from one sample sequenced in a study of type 1 regulatory T cells. For these receptors, no antigen is known. In TCRdb, the reads were re-called with MiXCR into one record per CDR3 protein. The table has about 62,000 distinct CDR3 sequences, 62% seen once. Specimen: cultured non-Tr1 T cells, either the whole culture or a sorted T cell fraction (not recorded which). These receptors were taken from a human donor in good health.

The V call is TRBV20-1, the J call TRBJ1-6; D ambiguous. CDR1 and CDR2 from the germline V gene are DFQATT and SNEGSKA (reference sequence). The ends were cut back, 1 base at V and 7 bases at J, with 8 bases in the middle. CDR3 size: 13 residues. CDR3 bases: TGCAGTGCTAGAGGGCTAGACAATTCACCCCTCCACTTT. Residues: CSARGLDNSPLHF.

The rearrangement uses TRBV20-1 and TRBJ1-5; D call uncertain. V lost 3 bases and J 0 bases, leaving 9 bases between the germline ends. The CDR3 is 14 residues long. Per the germline V gene, CDR1 is DFQATT and CDR2 is SNEGSKA (reference sequence). CDR3 sequence: CSASSTYSNQPQHF. The DNA for the CDR3 is TGCAGTGCTAGCAGCACCTATAGCAATCAGCCCCAGCATTTT.

This rearrangement joins TRBV5-5 to TRBJ1-2, with TRBD1 matching over 7 bases. In germline, CDR1 is SGHKS, CDR2 YYEKEE (reference sequence). The CDR3 has 14 amino acids. The junction had 4 bases not matched to a gene; V was cut back by 1 base and J by 4 bases. The CDR3, as DNA: TGTGCCAGCAGCTTGCAGACAGGGCTCTATGGCTACACCTTC. It is translated as CASSLQTGLYGYTF.